The present T cell receptor (beta chain) was sequenced within a study of blood T cell repertoires in COVID-19. In the authors' workflow: Amplification with reference gene primers provided the estimates of nucleated cell counts. Sequencing used immunoSEQ multiplex PCR; TCRdb keeps in-frame clones, though not all of them. That table supplies the V and J calls and clone size; D and trimming were determined from the DNA. The sample contains approximately 220,000 clones, about nine tenths of which appear only once. Trimming took off 2 bases at V and 4 bases at J, with 7 bases between the two ends. CDR1 is SGHRS and CDR2 is YFSETQ in the germline V gene. The length of the CDR3 is 13 residues.

The receptor was isolated from a man aged 50 to 59 with acute or convalescent COVID-19. The chain combines TRBV5-1 with TRBJ1-3; no definite D call. Sample: peripheral blood. CDR3 bases: TGCGCCAGCAGCTTAGATGGCGGAAACACCATATATTTT. It codes for CASSLDGGNTIYF.